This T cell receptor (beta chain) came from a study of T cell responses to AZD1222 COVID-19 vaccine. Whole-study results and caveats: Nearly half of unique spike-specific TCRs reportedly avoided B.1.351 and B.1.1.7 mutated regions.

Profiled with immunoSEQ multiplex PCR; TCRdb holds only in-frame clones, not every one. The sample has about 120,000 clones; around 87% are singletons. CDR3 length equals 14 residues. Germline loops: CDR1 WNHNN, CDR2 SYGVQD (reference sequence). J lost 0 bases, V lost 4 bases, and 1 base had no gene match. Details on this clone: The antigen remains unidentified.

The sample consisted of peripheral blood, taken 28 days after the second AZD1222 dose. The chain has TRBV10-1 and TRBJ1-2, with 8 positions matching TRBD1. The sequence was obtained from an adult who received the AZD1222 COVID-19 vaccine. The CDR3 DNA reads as TGCGCCAGCAGTGGCAGGGGGCCTAACTATGGCTACACCTTC. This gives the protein CASSGRGPNYGYTF.